These 8 T cell receptor beta chains were sequenced from one sample in a study of shared T cell receptors in the human thymus. Measured with immunoSEQ multiplex PCR; TCRdb has only the in-frame clones, and not every one. This table holds hundreds of thousands of clones, approximately 88% found once. The data were also submitted as part of a second study, on human thymus T cells.

The specimen sequenced was thymocytes. All receptors derive from a boy under two years old with a congenital heart defect.

The V and J genes are TRBV14 and TRBJ2-7; D remains unclear. The V gene's germline CDR1 is SGHDN and CDR2 FVKESK. The CDR3 has 13 amino acids. V lost 3 bases and J lost 3, with 9 bases in between. The CDR3 sequence: CASSQTQIYEQYF. For the CDR3, the DNA is TGTGCCAGCAGCCAGACTCAGATCTACGAGCAGTACTTC.

The V gene is TRBV10-3, the J gene TRBJ2-6, with TRBD1 identical over 8 bases. This CDR3 spans 18 amino acids. With V trimmed by 4 bases and J by 4 bases, 12 bases remained unmatched. Germline assignment: CDR1 ENHRY and CDR2 SYGVKD. CDR3 coding DNA: TGTGCCATCAGTGGGTGGGACAGGCCTTCGAGAGGGGCCAACGTCCTGACTTTC. This translates into CAISGWDRPSRGANVLTF.

This chain links TRBV27 with TRBJ2-1, with D tentatively TRBD1 (6 bases). The germline V gene has CDR1 MNHEY and CDR2 SMNVEV (reference sequence). This CDR3 has 14 residues. V shed 6 bases and J shed 4 bases, with 13 bases lying between them. CDR3 in amino acids: CASSCRTVYNEQFF. The CDR3 DNA sequence: TGTGCCAGCAGCTGCCGGACAGTTTACAATGAGCAGTTCTTC.

The chain employs TRBV27 and TRBJ2-7, with 13 bases that match TRBD2. V shed 5 bases and J 2 bases; nucleotides not matched to a gene: 15. The CDR3 covers 19 residues. Germline lookup yields CDR1 MNHEY and CDR2 SMNVEV (reference sequence). CDR3 loop: CASSPGTSGNDRPTYEQYF. CDR3 DNA: TGTGCCAGCAGTCCAGGGACTAGCGGGAATGACCGGCCTACCTACGAGCAGTACTTC.

This clone was seen a single time. The gene calls are TRBV5-1 and TRBJ2-3; TRBD2 is a possible D gene (5 bases). Germline values: CDR1 SGHRS, CDR2 YFSETQ. V shed 0 bases and J shed 3 bases, with 23 bases lying between them. This CDR3 region has 19 residues. The CDR3 DNA sequence: TGCGCCAGCAGCTTGGTGAGTCCCGCTAGCCAGAAGAGTACAGATACGCAGTATTTT. Encoded protein: CASSLVSPASQKSTDTQYF.

The rearrangement links TRBV14 to TRBJ2-6; tentative D call: TRBD2 (5 bases). The CDR3 length is 16 residues. The germline V gene has CDR1 SGHDN and CDR2 FVKESK. V shed 7 bases and J shed 0 bases, with 13 bases lying between them. As DNA, the CDR3 is TGTGCCAGCAACAATACCGGGGTCTCTGGGGCCAACGTCCTGACTTTC. Translation: CASNNTGVSGANVLTF.

The chain is built from TRBV19 and TRBJ1-1, with TRBD1 as a possible D gene (6 bases). CDR1 and CDR2 from the germline V gene are LNHDA and SQIVND (reference sequence). Trimming left V 7 bases short and J 2 bases short, with 17 bases between. This CDR3 has 15 amino acids. This chain's CDR3 is CASTRGAAINTEAFF. The DNA of the CDR3 is TGTGCCAGTACCCGGGGGGCGGCAATAAACACTGAAGCTTTCTTT.

The chain recombines TRBV5-6 with TRBJ2-1, with 12 bases that match TRBD1. This CDR3 is built from 16 residues. The V and J ends lost 1 base and 6 bases, in that order; junction bases with no gene match: 5. Germline V lookup: CDR1 SGHDT, CDR2 YYEEEE. CDR3 nucleotides: TGTGCCAGCAGCTTGCTCGGGACAGGGGGCTTCAATGAGCAGTTCTTC. Amino acid sequence: CASSLLGTGGFNEQFF.